Below are 26 T cell receptor beta chains sequenced from a single sample in a study of patients and donors after allogeneic stem cell transplantation. TCRdb called the RT-PCR reads again in MiXCR, with one record for every CDR3 protein. Of 150,000 to 200,000 distinct CDR3 sequences listed, roughly two fifths are singletons. The sample consisted of blood, either unsorted or a sorted T cell fraction (not recorded which). These receptors came from a human donor who was either an allogeneic HSCT recipient or a stem cell or donor lymphocyte infusion donor (not recorded which). It is not recorded whose cells these are; they may come from a transplant donor.

The chain couples TRBV3-1 to TRBJ2-1, with 11 bases that match TRBD2. The CDR3 totals 15 residues. The J segment lost 5 bases and the V segment lost 4 bases, leaving 4 bases of the junction unmatched. CDR1 is LGHDT and CDR2 is YNNKEL in the germline V gene (reference sequence). CDR3 region: CASSPTSGIHNEQFF. CDR3 DNA sequence: TGTGCCAGCAGCCCGACTAGCGGGATCCACAATGAGCAGTTCTTC.

The chain recombines TRBV12-3 or TRBV12-4 with TRBJ1-1; D gene unclear. The CDR3 extends over 14 amino acids. V lost 6 bases to trimming and J lost 1 base, with 12 bases between them. The CDR3: CASSPPRQNTEAFF. The DNA for the CDR3 is TGTGCCAGCAGCCCACCGAGGCAGAACACTGAAGCTTTCTTT.

This clonotype occurred a few times. This rearrangement joins TRBV9 to TRBJ1-2, with unresolved D. V lost 0 bases, J lost 2 bases, and 8 bases lay in between. Germline CDR1 is SGDLS and CDR2 is YYNGEE. CDR3 length equals 14 residues. The DNA of the CDR3 is TGTGCCAGCAGCGTAGGTCCAGTAAACTATGGCTACACCTTC. Translated, it gives CASSVGPVNYGYTF.

This chain connects TRBV29-1 to TRBJ1-1, with 7 nucleotides matching TRBD1. There are 12 residues in the CDR3. Germline V CDR1 and CDR2: SQVTM, ANQGSEA. Trimming removed 5 bases from V and 5 bases from J; junction bases left unmatched: 5. The CDR3 DNA reads as TGCAGCGTTACTCAGGGGGTGACTGAAGCTTTCTTT. Amino acids: CSVTQGVTEAFF.

The rearrangement links TRBV5-1 to TRBJ1-4; D is ambiguous. This CDR3 has 14 amino acids. CDR1 and CDR2 from the germline V gene are SGHRS and YFSETQ. Trimming pared 1 base from V and 0 bases from J, leaving 4 bases between. CDR3 sequence (DNA): TGCGCCAGCAGCTTGACAGCAACTAATGAAAAACTGTTTTTT. It codes for CASSLTATNEKLFF.

The chain recombines TRBV28 with TRBJ1-2; D not resolved. Trimming pared 7 bases from V and 4 bases from J, leaving 13 bases between. The CDR3 runs 13 residues. Germline values: CDR1 MDHEN, CDR2 SYDVKM. CDR3 sequence reads: CASTTTRLYGYTF. CDR3 nucleotides: TGTGCCAGCACCACGACCCGACTCTATGGCTACACCTTC.

The rearrangement links TRBV29-1 to TRBJ1-3; D not certain. Germline values: CDR1 SQVTM, CDR2 ANQGSEA. The V and J ends lost 5 bases and 0 bases respectively, with 11 bases between them. The CDR3 spans 14 residues. CDR3 in DNA: TGCAGCGTTTTGGCGGTGAGCTCTGGAAACACCATATATTTT. Encoded protein: CSVLAVSSGNTIYF.

V is TRBV29-1 and J is TRBJ2-3; D gene unclear. The CDR3 contains 11 residues. Deletions cut 5 bases from V and 4 bases from J, with 7 bases between. From germline, CDR1 is SQVTM and CDR2 ANQGSEA. The CDR3 bases are TGCAGCGTTACAGAGCCAGATACGCAGTATTTT. It is translated as CSVTEPDTQYF.

The rearrangement joins TRBV12-3 or TRBV12-4 to TRBJ1-3; D perhaps matches TRBD1 (5 bases). The length of the CDR3 is 14 residues. V lost 3 bases and J 5 bases, leaving 11 bases between the germline ends. The CDR3 here is CASSLGGLRNTIYF. The DNA of the CDR3 is TGTGCCAGCAGTTTGGGGGGGTTAAGAAACACCATATATTTT.

There are a few counts of this clonotype. The chain joins TRBV9 to TRBJ2-2; TRBD2 matches at 8 bases. Germline V gives CDR1 SGDLS, CDR2 YYNGEE. This CDR3 contains 14 residues. The junction had 1 base not matched to a gene; V was cut back by 6 bases and J by 0 bases. CDR3 in amino acids: CASTGLANTGELFF. For the CDR3, the DNA is TGTGCCAGCACGGGACTAGCGAACACCGGGGAGCTGTTTTTT.

This clonotype has just one count. V gene TRBV29-1 combines with J gene TRBJ2-1; the D gene is possibly TRBD2 (6 bases). This CDR3 comprises 14 residues. The ends were cut back, 6 bases at V and 2 bases at J, with 14 bases in the middle. CDR1 is SQVTM and CDR2 is ANQGSEA in the germline V gene. Here the CDR3 DNA reads TGCAGCGTCCTTCGGAGGGGCCCCTACAATGAGCAGTTCTTC. Encoded protein: CSVLRRGPYNEQFF.

On this clonotype itself: A read error is likely, as this CDR3 ends without the conserved phenylalanine or tryptophan. The V and J genes are TRBV7-9 and TRBJ1-1; D may be TRBD1 (5 bases). The CDR3 contains 15 residues. Between the trimmed V and J ends, which lost 5 bases and 0 bases, there was a span of 13 bases. CDR1 SEHNR and CDR2 FQNEAQ come from the germline V gene (reference sequence). CDR3 in amino acids: CASSPDGALNTEAFL. In DNA, the CDR3 is TGTGCCAGCAGCCCAGATGGGGCTTTGAACACTGAAGCTTTCTTG.

In its sample, this clonotype was seen a few times. The rearrangement joins TRBV10-3 to TRBJ1-2; D not certain. The V gene's germline CDR1 is ENHRY and CDR2 SYGVKD. The V end lost 7 bases, the J end lost 4 bases, and 7 bases lay between the germline ends. There are 11 residues in the CDR3. In DNA, the CDR3 is TGTGCCATCAACCGTCTCTATGGCTACACCTTC. This sequence encodes CAINRLYGYTF.

This clonotype was found once. The rearrangement links TRBV21-1 to TRBJ2-5. TRBV21-1 is listed as a pseudogene. This CDR3 region has 17 residues. The CDR3 region is CASSKAWLFHLQETQYF. DNA for the CDR3: TGTGCCAGCAGCAAAGCGTGGCTATTTCATCTCCAAGAGACCCAGTACTTC.

The gene calls are TRBV7-9 and TRBJ1-5, with D possibly being TRBD1 (5 bases). From germline, CDR1 is SEHNR and CDR2 FQNEAQ (reference sequence). V lost 4 bases and J 1 base, leaving 14 bases between the germline ends. There are 16 residues in the CDR3. The CDR3: CASSSYIGQSNQPQHF. CDR3 DNA: TGTGCCAGCAGCTCTTATATAGGACAAAGCAATCAGCCCCAGCATTTT.

V gene TRBV6-5 combines with J gene TRBJ2-3, with 10 nucleotides matching TRBD2. With V trimmed by 0 bases and J by 1 base, 1 base remained unmatched. Looked up from germline, CDR1 is MNHEY and CDR2 is SVGAGI. The CDR3 is made up of 16 amino acids. CDR3 in amino acids: CASSYSGTSGTDTQYF. The CDR3 region has the DNA TGTGCCAGCAGTTACTCCGGGACTAGCGGCACAGATACGCAGTATTTT.

This rearrangement joins TRBV24-1 to TRBJ2-7; the D is unclear. Germline V lookup: CDR1 KGHDR, CDR2 SFDVKD. The V end was cut by 4 bases, the J end by 5 bases, with 11 bases between. This CDR3 is built from 13 residues. The CDR3 DNA follows: TGTGCCACCAGTGAGGGGATGGTCCACGAGCAGTACTTC. Translated, it gives CATSEGMVHEQYF.

This chain links TRBV7-9 with TRBJ1-4, with 9 bases matching TRBD1. V was pared by 4 bases and J by 5 bases, with 5 bases of the junction left unmatched. The germline gives CDR1 SEHNR, CDR2 FQNEAQ (reference sequence). The CDR3 is made up of 15 amino acids. The CDR3 DNA sequence: TGTGCCAGCAGCTCCCAGGGACAGGGAAATGAAAAACTGTTTTTT. Translated: CASSSQGQGNEKLFF. The variable domain in full, completed from reference TRBV7-9 and TRBJ1-4, reads DTGVSQNPRHKITKRGQNVTFRCDPISEHNRLYWYRQTLGQGPEFLTYFQNEAQLEKSRLLSDRFSAERPKGSFSTLEIQRTEQGDSAMYLCASSSQGQGNEKLFFGSGTQLSVL.

This clonotype was observed a handful of times. This sequence joins TRBV12-3 or TRBV12-4 and TRBJ1-1; D not certain. Trimming shortened V by 5 bases and J by 4 bases, and 5 bases separated the two germline ends. This CDR3 is 11 amino acids long. CDR3 loop: CASSAATEAFF. The CDR3 coding sequence is TGTGCCAGCAGTGCGGCCACTGAAGCTTTCTTT.

This clonotype appeared a few times. The gene calls are TRBV7-9 and TRBJ1-3; no firm D call. V was shortened by 2 bases and J by 0 bases, with 14 bases between the two germline ends. Germline CDR1 and CDR2: SEHNR and FQNEAQ (reference sequence). The CDR3 has 17 amino acids. The CDR3 protein is CASSLLGTADSGNTIYF. In DNA form, the CDR3 reads TGTGCCAGCAGCTTATTGGGAACGGCCGACTCTGGAAACACCATATATTTT.

The gene calls are TRBV28 and TRBJ2-7; a possible D gene is TRBD2 (6 bases). This CDR3 spans 13 amino acids. Per the germline V gene, CDR1 is MDHEN and CDR2 is SYDVKM. The V gene lost 6 bases and the J gene lost 5 bases, with 14 bases spanning the gap. DNA for the CDR3: TGTGCCAGCAGACTCCCTAGCGTCCACGAGCAGTACTTC. This translates into CASRLPSVHEQYF. Based on the CDR3 plus reference TRBV28 and TRBJ2-7, the full variable domain is DVKVTQSSRYLVKRTGEKVFLECVQDMDHENMFWYRQDPGLGLRLIYFSYDVKMKEKGDIPEGYSVSREKKERFSLILESASTNQTSMYLCASRLPSVHEQYFGPGTRLTVT.

The V call is TRBV29-1, the J call TRBJ2-2, with 7 bases identical to TRBD1. Germline assignment: CDR1 SQVTM and CDR2 ANQGSEA. This CDR3 has 14 amino acids. After removal of 5 bases from V and 5 bases from J, the junction contained 8 bases not matched to a gene. CDR3 loop: CSVRQGVGTGELFF. The CDR3 DNA sequence: TGCAGCGTTCGACAGGGAGTAGGGACCGGGGAGCTGTTTTTT.

The chain recombines TRBV12-3 or TRBV12-4 with TRBJ1-1, with a possible D match to TRBD1 (6 bases). The CDR3 runs to 14 residues. Trimming cost V 3 bases and J 5 bases, with 13 bases left between them. Here the CDR3 reads CASSLQTGTTEAFF. CDR3 sequence (DNA): TGTGCCAGCAGTTTGCAGACAGGAACAACTGAAGCTTTCTTT.

The rearrangement uses TRBV4-3 and TRBJ2-1; 8 bases are a match to TRBD2. The V and J ends lost 4 bases and 2 bases, in that order; junction bases with no gene match: 4. The CDR3 covers 15 residues. Germline CDR1 is LGHNA and CDR2 is YSLEER. The CDR3 region has the DNA TGCGCCAGCAGCCGAGAGGGACTAGCCTACAATGAGCAGTTCTTC. Its protein product is CASSREGLAYNEQFF.

V usage is TRBV12-3 or TRBV12-4 and J usage is TRBJ2-7; TRBD1 or TRBD2 may be the D gene (5 bases each). V gave up 5 bases and J gave up 3 bases, with 17 bases separating them. The CDR3 runs 15 residues. CDR3 residues: CASSPTEGRNYEQYF. The CDR3 coding sequence is TGTGCCAGCAGTCCCACCGAGGGGCGTAACTACGAGCAGTACTTC.

This chain uses TRBV12-3 or TRBV12-4 with TRBJ2-3; TRBD1 aligns across 8 bases. The CDR3 is 14 residues long. V lost 9 bases to trimming and J lost 4 bases; unmatched junction nucleotides: 9. CDR3 bases: TGTGCCAGTAGCCGGAGACAGGGGTCAGATACGCAGTATTTT. As protein: CASSRRQGSDTQYF.